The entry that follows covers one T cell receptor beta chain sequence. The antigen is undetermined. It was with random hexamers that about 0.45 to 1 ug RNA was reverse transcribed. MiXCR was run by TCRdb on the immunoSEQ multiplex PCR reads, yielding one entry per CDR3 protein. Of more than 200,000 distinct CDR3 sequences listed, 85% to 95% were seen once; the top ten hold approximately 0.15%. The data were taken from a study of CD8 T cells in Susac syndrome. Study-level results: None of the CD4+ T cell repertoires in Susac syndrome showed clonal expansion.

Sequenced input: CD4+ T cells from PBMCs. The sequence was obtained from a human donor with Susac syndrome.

The chain's CDR3 is CASSLRGTRDYGYTF. The CDR3 region has the DNA TGTGCCAGCAGCCTCAGGGGAACCCGGGACTATGGCTACACCTTC. The rearrangement joins TRBV3-1 to TRBJ1-2; the D gene is possibly TRBD1 (6 bases). V lost 4 bases and J lost 3, with 15 bases in between. Germline CDR1 LGHDT, CDR2 YNNKEL (reference sequence). There are 15 residues in the CDR3.